This paragraph covers one TCR beta chain sequence. A read error may account for a junction end that differs from germline. For the second PCR, which ran for about 6 to 11 cycles, a sample-barcoded 5' primer and a J-beta primer mix were used. From the 5' RACE reads, TCRdb called clonotypes with MiXCR, one entry per CDR3 protein. The sample lists hundreds of thousands of distinct CDR3 sequences, about half occurring once. This sample was taken from a study of blood T cells in healthy people across ages. The CDR3 contains 13 residues. Germline V gene lookup returns CDR1 SQVTM and CDR2 ANQGSEA. J is TRBJ2-4 and V is TRBV29-1, with 7 positions matching TRBD2. Gene TRBJ2-7 matches the end of the DNA better, so the J call may be wrong. The sequenced material came from blood. The TCR originated in a man older than 75 in good health. CDR3 in DNA: TGCGGCGTTGAGAGACTAGCTACGGGCGAGCAGTACTTC. It yields the protein CGVERLATGEQYF.